This entry describes one TCR beta chain. Antigen: not known. This entry is derived from a study of cytomegalovirus exposure and HLA in healthy donors. Study results and caveats: Being productive about 87% or about 30% of the time was typical of most TCR beta V segments in an earlier analysis. TCR beta sequences reportedly predicted most subjects' HLA-A and HLA-B alleles accurately. Some segments of the V type, notably TRBV6-2 and TRBV6-3, were excluded as indistinguishable. Three chains linked to CMV were shown in vitro to be specific for CMV antigens.

13 Jbeta primers and 60 Vbeta primers were used for the PCR. Some clones are missing from TCRdb's copy, which holds only in-frame ones; the method was immunoSEQ multiplex PCR. The sample consists of under 200,000 clones, around 85% of them appearing once. The CDR3 covers 14 residues. From germline, CDR1 is MNHEY and CDR2 SMNVEV (reference sequence). V was cut by 2 bases and J by 6 bases, with 8 bases left in between. The clonotype was recovered from a woman younger than 45 in good health and CMV-seronegative. Input material: PBMCs. The V gene is TRBV27, the J gene TRBJ1-6; D gene ambiguous. The CDR3 is CASSLGTVNSPLHF. The CDR3 DNA sequence: TGTGCCAGCAGTTTAGGAACAGTTAATTCACCCCTCCACTTT.